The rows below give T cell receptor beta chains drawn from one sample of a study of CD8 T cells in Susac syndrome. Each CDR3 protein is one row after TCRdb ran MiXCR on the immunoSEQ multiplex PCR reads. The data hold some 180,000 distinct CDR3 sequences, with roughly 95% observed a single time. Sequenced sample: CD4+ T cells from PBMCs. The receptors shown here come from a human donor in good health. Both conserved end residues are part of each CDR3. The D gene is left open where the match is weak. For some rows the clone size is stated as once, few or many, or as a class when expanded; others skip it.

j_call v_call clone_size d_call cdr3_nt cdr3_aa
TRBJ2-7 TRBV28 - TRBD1 TGTGCCAGCAGCTCCGGAGACAGGGGGAGGTACGAGCAGTACTTC CASSSGDRGRYEQYF
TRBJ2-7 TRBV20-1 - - TGCAGTGCTAGCGGGGCAAATTACTACGAGCAGTACTTC CSASGANYYEQYF
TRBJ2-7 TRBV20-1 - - TGCAGTGCTAGAGATTACAGGGCCTACGAGCAGTACTTC CSARDYRAYEQYF
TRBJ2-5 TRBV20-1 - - TGCAGTGCGCCCGGACAGGGAGGGGGGGCGGTGACCCAGTACTTC CSAPGQGGGAVTQYF
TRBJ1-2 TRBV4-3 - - TGCGCCGGCCCCGTGGGGGCGCCGGGCTACACCTTC CAGPVGAPGYTF
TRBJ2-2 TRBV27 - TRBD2 TGTGCCAGCAGCCCCGCCCGCCGACTAGCGGGAGGCAGCACCGGGGAGCTGTTTTTT CASSPARRLAGGSTGELFF
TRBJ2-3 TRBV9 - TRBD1 TGTGCCAGCAGTTATATGGGACAGCACACAGATACGCAGTATTTT CASSYMGQHTDTQYF
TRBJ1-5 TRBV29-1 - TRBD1 TGCAGCGTTGATGCTGGACAGGGGAATGCCCAGCATTTT CSVDAGQGNAQHF
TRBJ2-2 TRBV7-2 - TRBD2 TGTGCCAGCACCTTAAACACGAATAGCGGGAGACCTAGAACCGGGGAGCTGTTTTTT CASTLNTNSGRPRTGELFF
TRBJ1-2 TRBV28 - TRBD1 TGTGCCAGCAGTTTATCGGACAGGGAGGGTGGCTACACCTTC CASSLSDREGGYTF
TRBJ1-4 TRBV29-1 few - TGCAGCGTTGGTCGGAGTAATGAAAAACTGTTTTTT CSVGRSNEKLFF
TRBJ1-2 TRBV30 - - TGTGCCTGGAGTGTAAGGGCGACCGGCTACACCTTC CAWSVRATGYTF
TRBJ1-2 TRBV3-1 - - TGTGCCAGCAGCCCAGGGTCAGGACGATATGGCTACACCTTC CASSPGSGRYGYTF
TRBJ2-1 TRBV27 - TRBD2 TGTGCCAGCAGTTCCACTCGGGAGGGCTACAATGAGCAGTTCTTC CASSSTREGYNEQFF
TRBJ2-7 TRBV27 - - TGTGCCAGCAGTGTAAGGGGCTCCTACGAGCAGTACTTC CASSVRGSYEQYF
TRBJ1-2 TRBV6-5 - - TGTGCCAGCAGTTACTGGGGGTATGGCTACACCTTC CASSYWGYGYTF
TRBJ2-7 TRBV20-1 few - TGCAGTGCTAGAGTAGACTACGGCGAGCAGTACTTC CSARVDYGEQYF
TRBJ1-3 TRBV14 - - TGTGCCAGCAGCCAAGCACTCTCTGGAAACACCATATATTTT CASSQALSGNTIYF
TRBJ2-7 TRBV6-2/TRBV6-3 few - TGTGCCAGCAGTCAAGGTCGCGAGCAGTACTTC CASSQGREQYF
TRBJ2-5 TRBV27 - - TGTGCCAGCAGTGCAATACCGGGTTTGGAAGAGACCCAGTACTTC CASSAIPGLEETQYF
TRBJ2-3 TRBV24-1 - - TGTGCCACCAGTGAGGACGGCACAGATACGCAGTATTTT CATSEDGTDTQYF
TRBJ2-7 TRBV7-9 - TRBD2 TGTGCCAGCAGCTTTAGCGGGAGTCCGTCCTACGAGCAGTACTTC CASSFSGSPSYEQYF
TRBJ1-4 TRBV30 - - TGTGCCTGGACAACAGGGAGGCGAGCTAATGAAAAACTGTTTTTT CAWTTGRRANEKLFF
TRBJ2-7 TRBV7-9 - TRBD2 TGTGCCAGCAGCTTAGCAGGTGGGGCTAGCGGGAGCTACGAGCAGTACTTC CASSLAGGASGSYEQYF
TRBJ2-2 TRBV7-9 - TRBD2 TGTGCCAGCAGGCAAACCGGGACTAGCGGGAGTTACACCGGGGAGCTGTTTTTT CASRQTGTSGSYTGELFF
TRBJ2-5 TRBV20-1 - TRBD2 TGCAGTGCATCACCAAGCGGGAGCGGAGAGACCCAGTACTTC CSASPSGSGETQYF
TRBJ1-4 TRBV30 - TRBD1 TGTGCCTGGACGGACAGGGGGGATGAAAAACTGTTTTTT CAWTDRGDEKLFF
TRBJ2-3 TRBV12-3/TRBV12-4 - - TGTGCCAGCAGTCCCGTTTTCAATACGCAGTATTTT CASSPVFNTQYF
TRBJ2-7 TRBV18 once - TGTGCCAGCTCGGTGTCCCCCGACAGGACCTCCTACGAGCAGTACTTC CASSVSPDRTSYEQYF
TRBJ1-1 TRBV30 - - TGTGCCTGGAGGCCACAGGGAGGTAGTGAAGCTTTCTTT CAWRPQGGSEAFF
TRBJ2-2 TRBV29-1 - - TGCAGCGTTGAAGATCGCGGGGAGTCAAGCCCCGTTGCCGGGGAGCTGTTTTTT CSVEDRGESSPVAGELFF
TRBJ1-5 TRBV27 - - TGTGCCAGCAGTTTTAACAGAGATAGCAATCAGCCCCAGCATTTT CASSFNRDSNQPQHF
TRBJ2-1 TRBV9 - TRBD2 TGTGCCAGCAGCGTAGAAGCGGCGGGAGGGCTTAATGAGCAGTTCTTC CASSVEAAGGLNEQFF
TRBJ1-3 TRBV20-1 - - TGCAGTGTTACAGGGTCCTCTGGAAACACCATATATTTT CSVTGSSGNTIYF
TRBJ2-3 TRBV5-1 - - TGCGCCAGCAGTCCGGACGACAGCACAGATACGCAGTATTTT CASSPDDSTDTQYF
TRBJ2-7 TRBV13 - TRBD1 TGTGCCAGCAGCCTTGGACGACAGGGGGGGTACGAGCAGTACTTC CASSLGRQGGYEQYF
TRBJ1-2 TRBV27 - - TGTGCCAGCAGTTTTGGGGGGGCCGTCATCTATGGCTACACCTTC CASSFGGAVIYGYTF
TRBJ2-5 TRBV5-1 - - TGCGCCAGCAGCTTAGAGGTTTTGGAGACCCAGTACTTC CASSLEVLETQYF
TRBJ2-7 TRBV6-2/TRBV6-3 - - TGTGCCAGCAGCCGCGGGACAGCCGGCTCCTACGAGCAGTACTTC CASSRGTAGSYEQYF
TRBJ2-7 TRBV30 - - TGTGCCTGGGACGGACCCTACGAGCAGTACTTC CAWDGPYEQYF
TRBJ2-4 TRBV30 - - TGTGCCTGGAGTCATCTGGGGGAAGGGAACATTCAGTACTTC CAWSHLGEGNIQYF
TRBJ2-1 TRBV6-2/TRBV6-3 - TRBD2 TGTGCCAGCGGACAGGGGACTAGCGGGAGAAATGAGCAGTTCTTC CASGQGTSGRNEQFF
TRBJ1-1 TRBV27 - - TGTGCCAGCAGTCCCCGACAGGTTCGCAATGAAGCTTTCTTT CASSPRQVRNEAFF
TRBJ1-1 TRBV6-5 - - TGTGCCAGCAGTAAAGGACGGCAGAACACTGAAGCTTTCTTT CASSKGRQNTEAFF
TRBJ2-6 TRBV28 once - TGTGCCAGCAATTTGGCCCTCTCTGGGGCCAACGTCCTGACTTTC CASNLALSGANVLTF
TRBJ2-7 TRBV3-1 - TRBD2 TGTGCCAGCAGCCACGGGACCCCCGGGACTAGCGGGCGATCCTACGAGCAGTACTTC CASSHGTPGTSGRSYEQYF
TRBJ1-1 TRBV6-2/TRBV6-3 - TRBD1 TGTGCCAGCAGTTACGAACAGGACAGGCTGATGAACACTGAAGCTTTCTTT CASSYEQDRLMNTEAFF
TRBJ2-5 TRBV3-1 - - TGTGCCAGCAAATTCGGGGGCGTCGGGGAGACCCAGTACTTC CASKFGGVGETQYF
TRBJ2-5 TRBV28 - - TGTGCCGTCCTGAAGGAGGAGACCCAGTACTTC CAVLKEETQYF
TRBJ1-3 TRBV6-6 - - TGTGCCAGCAGAGATACAACCTCTGGAAACACCATATATTTT CASRDTTSGNTIYF
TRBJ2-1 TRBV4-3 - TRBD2 TGCGCCAGCAGCCAAGAGGGGACTAGAGGATACAATGAGCAGTTCTTC CASSQEGTRGYNEQFF
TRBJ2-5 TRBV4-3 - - TGCGCCAGCAGCCAAGGGTTTAATGTACAGGCCCCGGAGACCCAGTACTTC CASSQGFNVQAPETQYF